This TCR beta chain was sequenced for a study of T-cell reconstitution after alpha-beta-depleted transplantation in children (dated by TCRdb to 2016 to 2017). At the level of the whole study: Using TCR repertoire profiling, the study followed T-cell immune reconstitution in a quantitative way in children after TCRalphabeta/CD19-depleted allogeneic hematopoietic cell transplantation.

The library was generated by PCR. Sequencing instrument: Illumina HiSeq 2500. TCR libraries were prepared with molecular barcoding, using unique molecular identifiers to normalize TCRbeta repertoire quantification. The public sequencing data were trimmed at Q25 with fastp and processed into clonotypes with MiXCR by TCRdb, which kept only in-frame beta chains. Entries are consolidated by CDR3 protein sequence, retaining the most common genes and DNA. The sample records approximately 510,000 distinct CDR3 sequences, 15% to 20% of which are singletons. Together, the top ten hold more than 2.5% of the sample. Note on this clonotype: What antigen it recognizes has not been identified. Nothing much larger sits one base from this clone, and base qualities are not available.

The receptor's source is a human donor who donated a stem cell graft to a child with acute lymphoblastic leukemia. This sample comprised PBMCs from the stem cell graft donor, obtained from the stem cell graft.

The nucleotide sequence is given as TGTGCCAGCAGGAGGACTGGCGGGACCTCTGGAAACACCATATATTTT. Its protein reads: CASRRTGGTSGNTIYF. Here the chain combines TRBV6-1 and TRBJ1-3; the D gene is perhaps TRBD1, on 5 matching bases. Reading the germline V gene gives CDR1 MNHNS and CDR2 SASEGT. The V and J ends are trimmed by 6 bases and 0 bases, leaving 15 bases between them. The CDR3 runs 16 residues from the cysteine to the phenylalanine. The read is trimmed to its CDR3 DNA, 48 bases read in frame from base 1.